This entry features one T cell receptor (beta chain) sequence. The data stem from a study of memory CD4+ T cells and cytomegalovirus serostatus. Looking at the study overall: This sample comes from healthy Belgian adults, about nine CMV seropositive, 24 seronegative.

As processed by the authors: After removing out-of-frame reads, over 2 million distinct TCRbeta sequences remained. Produced via immunoSEQ multiplex PCR; TCRdb's table is partial and in-frame only. V and J calls and clone size follow that table, whereas D and trimming were derived from the DNA. The data show 60,000 to 70,000 clones, about 78% seen once. Single viable CD3+CD4+CD8-CD45RO+ cells were sorted as the memory CD4+ T cells. Per the germline V gene, CDR1 is MNHEY and CDR2 is SMNVEV (reference sequence). The CDR3 contains 15 residues. Between the trimmed V and J ends, which lost 5 bases and 4 bases, there was a span of 15 bases.

This clonotype originated in an adult in good health and CMV-seropositive. The rearrangement uses TRBV27 and TRBJ2-1; perhaps TRBD2 as D (6 bases). The specimen sequenced was memory CD4+ T cells from blood. CDR3 protein: CASSVRVGGYNEQFF. The CDR3 DNA reads as TGTGCCAGCAGTGTCAGGGTTGGGGGGTACAATGAGCAGTTCTTC.